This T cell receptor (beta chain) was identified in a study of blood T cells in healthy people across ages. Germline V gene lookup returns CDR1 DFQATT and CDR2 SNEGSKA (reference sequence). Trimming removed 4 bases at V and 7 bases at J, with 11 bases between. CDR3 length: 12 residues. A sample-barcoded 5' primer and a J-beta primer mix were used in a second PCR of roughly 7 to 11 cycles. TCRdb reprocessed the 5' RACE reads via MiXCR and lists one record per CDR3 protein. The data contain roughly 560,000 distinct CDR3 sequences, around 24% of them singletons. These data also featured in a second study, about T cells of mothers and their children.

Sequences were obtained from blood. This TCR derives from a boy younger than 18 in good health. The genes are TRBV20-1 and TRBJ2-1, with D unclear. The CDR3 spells CSAKSAGNEQFF. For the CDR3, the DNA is TGCAGTGCTAAAAGCGCAGGAAATGAGCAGTTCTTC.